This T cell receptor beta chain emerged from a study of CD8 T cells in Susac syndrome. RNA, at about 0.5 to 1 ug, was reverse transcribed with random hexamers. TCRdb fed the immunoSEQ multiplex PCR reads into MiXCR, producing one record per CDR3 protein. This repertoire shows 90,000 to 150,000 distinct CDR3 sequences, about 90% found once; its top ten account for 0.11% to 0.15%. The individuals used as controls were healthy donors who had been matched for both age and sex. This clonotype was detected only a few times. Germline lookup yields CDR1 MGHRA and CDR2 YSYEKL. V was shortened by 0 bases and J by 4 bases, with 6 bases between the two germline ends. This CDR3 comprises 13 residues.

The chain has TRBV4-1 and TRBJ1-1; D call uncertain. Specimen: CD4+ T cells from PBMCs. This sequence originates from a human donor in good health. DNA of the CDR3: TGCGCCAGCAGCCAAGATAGCGGCACTGAAGCTTTCTTT. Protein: CASSQDSGTEAFF.